This record covers a single T cell receptor beta chain. Its antigen remains unidentified. This entry belongs to a study of T cells in Graves' hyperthyroidism and ophthalmopathy. The CDR3 has 15 amino acids. CDR1 and CDR2 from the germline V gene are SEHNR and FQNEAQ (reference sequence). The junction had 11 bases not matched to a gene; V was cut back by 8 bases and J by 5 bases. Any patient presenting with uncontrolled infection, other autoimmune disease, pregnancy or lactation was left out. Diagnoses used clinical symptoms, serum thyroxine and TRAb, thyroid ultrasound and orbital computed tomography. TCR beta CDR3 regions were amplified from RNA transcripts. TCR CDR3 regions were first amplified by RT-PCR with HTBI primers. TCRdb fed the multiplex PCR reads into MiXCR, producing one record per CDR3 protein. The table shows about 640,000 distinct CDR3 sequences, with approximately 42% occurring only once.

Notes on the study in general: Most expanded thyroid clonotypes above 0.001 recurred in blood.

The sequencing input was peripheral blood or thyroid tissue (not recorded which). This clonotype originated in an adult man with Graves' disease, either hyperthyroidism or ophthalmopathy (not recorded which). This chain joins TRBV7-9 and TRBJ1-5; TRBD1 agrees at 8 bases. CDR3 loop: CASSPVRGRDQPQHF. The CDR3 DNA follows: TGTGCCAGCTCACCCGTCAGGGGGCGAGATCAGCCCCAGCATTTT. The full variable domain, its missing parts supplied by reference TRBV7-9 and TRBJ1-5, is DTGVSQNPRHKITKRGQNVTFRCDPISEHNRLYWYRQTLGQGPEFLTYFQNEAQLEKSRLLSDRFSAERPKGSFSTLEIQRTEQGDSAMYLCASSPVRGRDQPQHFGDGTRLSIL.